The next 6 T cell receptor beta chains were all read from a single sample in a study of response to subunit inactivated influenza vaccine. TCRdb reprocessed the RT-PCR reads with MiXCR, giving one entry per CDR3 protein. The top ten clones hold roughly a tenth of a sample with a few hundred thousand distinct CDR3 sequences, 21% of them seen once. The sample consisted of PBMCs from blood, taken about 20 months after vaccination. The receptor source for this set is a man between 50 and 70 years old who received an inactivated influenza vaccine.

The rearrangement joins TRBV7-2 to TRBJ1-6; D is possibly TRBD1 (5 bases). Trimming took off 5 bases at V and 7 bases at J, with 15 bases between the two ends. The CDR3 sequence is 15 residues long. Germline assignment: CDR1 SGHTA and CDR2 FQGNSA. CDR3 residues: CASSLIRVLNSPLHF. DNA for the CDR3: TGTGCCAGCAGCCTTATCAGGGTTTTAAATTCACCCCTCCACTTT.

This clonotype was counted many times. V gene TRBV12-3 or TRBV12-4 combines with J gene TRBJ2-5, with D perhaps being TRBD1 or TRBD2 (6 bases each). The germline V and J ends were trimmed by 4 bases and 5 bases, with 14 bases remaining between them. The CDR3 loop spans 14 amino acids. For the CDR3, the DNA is TGTGCCAGCAGTTGGACACTAGGGGGGGAGACCCAGTACTTC. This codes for CASSWTLGGETQYF.

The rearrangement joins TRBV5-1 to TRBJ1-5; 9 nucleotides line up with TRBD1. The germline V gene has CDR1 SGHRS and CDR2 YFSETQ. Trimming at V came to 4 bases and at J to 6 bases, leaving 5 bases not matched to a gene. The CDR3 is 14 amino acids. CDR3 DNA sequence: TGCGCCAGCAGCGTCCGGGACAGGGTTCAGCCCCAGCATTTT. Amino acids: CASSVRDRVQPQHF.

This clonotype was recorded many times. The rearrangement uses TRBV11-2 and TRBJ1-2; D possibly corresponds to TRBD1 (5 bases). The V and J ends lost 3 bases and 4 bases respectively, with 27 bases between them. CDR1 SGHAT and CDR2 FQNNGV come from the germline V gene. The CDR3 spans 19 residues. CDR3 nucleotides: TGTGCCAGCAGCTTTTTTAGTCTTACGGGCAGGGCTTACGTCTATGGCTACACCTTC. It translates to CASSFFSLTGRAYVYGYTF.

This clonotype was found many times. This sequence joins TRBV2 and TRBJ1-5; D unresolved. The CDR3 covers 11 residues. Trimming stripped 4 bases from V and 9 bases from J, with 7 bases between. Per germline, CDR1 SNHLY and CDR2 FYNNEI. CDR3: CASSGSGPQHF. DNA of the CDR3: TGTGCCAGCAGTGGGTCGGGGCCCCAGCATTTT.

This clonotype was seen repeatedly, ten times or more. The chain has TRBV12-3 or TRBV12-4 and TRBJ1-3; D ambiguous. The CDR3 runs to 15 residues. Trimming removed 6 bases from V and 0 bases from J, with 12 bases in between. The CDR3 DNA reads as TGTGCCAGCAGCTACCATCAATTCTCTGGAAACACCATATATTTT. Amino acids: CASSYHQFSGNTIYF.